The 28 T cell receptor beta chains below come from one sample, sequenced in a study of regulatory dendritic cells for organ transplantation. Allogeneic regulatory or mature dendritic cells were co-cultured for less than six days with CFSE-labeled sorted T cells at 1:10. The protocol was immunoSEQ multiplex PCR, while the TCRdb copy is restricted to in-frame clones and leaves out a portion. This table holds around 19,000 clones, roughly 88% found once. What these receptors recognize is not known. Sequences were obtained from naive CD4+ T cells from blood cultured with regulatory dendritic cells. Subset in this sample: CD45RA+ naive T cells. These receptors were obtained from a human donor in good health.

The chain has TRBV12-5 and TRBJ2-5, with a weak D call TRBD1 (5 bases). Trimming stripped 7 bases from V and 7 bases from J, with 19 bases between. The CDR3 runs 14 residues. Germline CDR1 reads LGHNT; CDR2 reads FRNRAP. This chain's CDR3 is CASAHPVDRLTQYF. CDR3 nucleotides: TGTGCTAGTGCTCACCCAGTCGACAGATTGACCCAGTACTTC.

This clone was detected a few times. This chain joins TRBV4-2 and TRBJ1-2; no firm D call. V shed 2 bases and J shed 6 bases, with 13 bases lying between them. Germline V gene sequence: CDR1 LGHNA, CDR2 YNFKEQ. CDR3 size: 14 residues. The CDR3: CASSQNEGFHGYTF. DNA for the CDR3: TGTGCCAGCAGCCAAAACGAGGGATTCCATGGCTACACCTTC.

The chain recombines TRBV30 with TRBJ2-7; 10 bases are a match to TRBD1. V trimming: 2 bases; J trimming: 0 bases; junction bases outside the gene matches: 4. Per the germline V gene, CDR1 is GTSNPN and CDR2 is SVGIG (reference sequence). CDR3 length: 15 amino acids. This CDR3 reads CAWSFRDRGSYEQYF. In nucleotides, the CDR3 is TGTGCCTGGAGTTTCCGGGACAGGGGCTCCTACGAGCAGTACTTC.

J is TRBJ2-7 and V is TRBV4-2, with TRBD1 matching over 7 bases. J was trimmed by 0 bases and V by 5 bases; bases with no gene match: 4. CDR1 is LGHNA and CDR2 is YNFKEQ in the germline V gene. The CDR3 length is 14 residues. The CDR3 region is CASSRRDSSYEQYF. The CDR3 coding sequence is TGTGCCAGCAGCAGAAGGGACAGCTCCTACGAGCAGTACTTC.

The chain has TRBV11-2 and TRBJ2-3; TRBD2 might be the D (6 bases). The CDR3 contains 15 residues. Trimming shortened V by 2 bases and J by 5 bases, and 14 bases separated the two germline ends. Looked up from germline, CDR1 is SGHAT and CDR2 is FQNNGV. CDR3 in DNA: TGTGCCAGCAGCTTATTTGCGGGAAAAATAGATACGCAGTATTTT. Protein product: CASSLFAGKIDTQYF.

This chain joins TRBV27 and TRBJ2-5; 8 bases map to TRBD2. The CDR3 has 14 amino acids. The V segment lost 8 bases and the J segment 5 bases; nucleotides outside the gene matches: 10. The V gene's germline CDR1 is MNHEY and CDR2 SMNVEV (reference sequence). The CDR3 bases are TGTGCCAGCTCTTACGGGGGGGCCCTTGAGACCCAGTACTTC. Translating it yields CASSYGGALETQYF.

For the CDR3, the DNA is TGTGCCAGCAGTCGACAGGGGTATGGCTACACCTTC. Its translation: CASSRQGYGYTF. The chain carries TRBV6-5 and TRBJ1-2; 8 bases match TRBD1. This CDR3 has 12 residues. The V gene's germline CDR1 is MNHEY and CDR2 SVGAGI. Trimming at V came to 5 bases and at J to 5 bases, leaving 1 base not matched to a gene.

The chain carries TRBV7-2 and TRBJ2-7; perhaps TRBD2 as D (5 bases). The germline gives CDR1 SGHTA, CDR2 FQGNSA. V shed 4 bases and J shed 2 bases, with 15 bases lying between them. The CDR3 has 15 residues. DNA for the CDR3: TGTGCCAGCAGCTACGCGGGCCAGGCAGCCTACGAGCAGTACTTC. Amino acid sequence: CASSYAGQAAYEQYF.

The chain employs TRBV27 and TRBJ2-1; D tentatively reads TRBD1 or TRBD2 (5 bases each). In germline, CDR1 is MNHEY, CDR2 SMNVEV (reference sequence). The V end was cut by 10 bases, the J end by 2 bases, with 18 bases between. The CDR3 is 15 amino acids. The CDR3 here is CATKPGTVPYNEQFF. The CDR3 DNA follows: TGTGCCACTAAACCCGGGACGGTCCCCTACAATGAGCAGTTCTTC.

V usage is TRBV10-3 and J usage is TRBJ1-1; TRBD1 agrees at 7 bases. The ends lost 4 bases at V and 6 bases at J; junction bases unmatched: 5. Germline values: CDR1 ENHRY, CDR2 SYGVKD. The CDR3 runs to 13 residues. The CDR3 DNA follows: TGTGCCATCAGTGTTCTACAGGGGTCTGAAGCTTTCTTT. Encoded protein: CAISVLQGSEAFF.

This clone was counted once. This chain connects TRBV7-3 to TRBJ2-3; 10 bases are a match to TRBD2. Germline CDR1 SGHTA, CDR2 FQGTGA. Trimming cost V 4 bases and J 6 bases; bases outside gene matches: 7. The CDR3 length is 15 residues. CDR3 sequence: CASSYSSGRGDTQYF. The CDR3 bases are TGTGCCAGCAGCTACTCTAGCGGGAGAGGGGATACGCAGTATTTT.

The chain links TRBV19 to TRBJ2-1; 13 bases map to TRBD2. Trimming took 8 bases from V and 8 from J; bases not matched to a gene: 12. This CDR3 has 16 amino acids. The germline CDR1 and CDR2 sequences are LNHDA and SQIVND (reference sequence). CDR3 sequence reads: CASYRAGTSGVYEQFF. The DNA for the CDR3 is TGTGCCAGTTACCGGGCCGGGACTAGCGGGGTGTATGAGCAGTTCTTC.

This clone appeared once. The rearrangement uses TRBV10-3 and TRBJ1-1; 9 bases are shared with TRBD1. Per the germline V gene, CDR1 is ENHRY and CDR2 is SYGVKD. CDR3 length: 17 amino acids. The J segment lost 8 bases and the V segment lost 4 bases, leaving 17 bases of the junction unmatched. CDR3 amino acids: CAISGLSAGQGRREAFF. The CDR3 DNA follows: TGTGCCATCAGTGGACTTTCGGCGGGACAGGGTAGGCGGGAAGCTTTCTTT.

This clone was found once. The rearrangement joins TRBV9 to TRBJ2-3, with D maybe TRBD2 (6 bases). CDR1 SGDLS and CDR2 YYNGEE come from the germline V gene. The CDR3 covers 14 residues. V was pared by 0 bases and J by 5 bases, with 10 bases between. The CDR3 DNA is TGTGCCAGCAGCGTAGCTTGGAGGGGAGATACGCAGTATTTT. This translates into CASSVAWRGDTQYF. The full variable domain, rest sourced from reference TRBV9 and TRBJ2-3, is DSGVTQTPKHLITATGQRVTLRCSPRSGDLSVYWYQQSLDQGLQFLIQYYNGEERAKGNILERFSAQQFPDLHSELNLSSLELGDSALYFCASSVAWRGDTQYFGPGTRLTVL.

This chain joins TRBV30 and TRBJ1-2; no definite D call. CDR3 length equals 14 residues. From germline, CDR1 is GTSNPN and CDR2 SVGIG (reference sequence). V was shortened by 0 bases and J by 8 bases, with 16 bases between the two germline ends. The CDR3 loop is CAWSVRFDIGGYTF. The CDR3 coding sequence is TGTGCCTGGAGTGTACGATTCGACATTGGCGGCTACACCTTC.

The chain is built from TRBV9 and TRBJ2-1, with 8 bases lining up with TRBD2. The CDR3 is 16 residues long. V was pared by 2 bases and J by 9 bases, with 13 bases of the junction left unmatched. Germline CDR1 reads SGDLS; CDR2 reads YYNGEE. The CDR3 here is CASSVHSGTMGVEQFF. CDR3 coding DNA: TGTGCCAGCAGCGTTCATAGCGGGACAATGGGCGTTGAGCAGTTCTTC.

The V call is TRBV1, the J call TRBJ2-2. TRBV1 is a known pseudogene. This CDR3 is built from 16 residues. CDR3 sequence (DNA): TGCACCAGCAGCCAAGACCCGGCATTGTTGACCGGGGAGCTGTTTTTT. It is translated as CTSSQDPALLTGELFF.

The rearrangement links TRBV5-4 to TRBJ1-2; D might be TRBD1 (5 bases). V gave up 0 bases and J gave up 6 bases, with 15 bases separating them. This CDR3 has 15 residues. Germline CDR1 reads SGHNT; CDR2 reads YYREEE (reference sequence). The CDR3 is CASSLARGTADGYTF. The CDR3 DNA reads TGTGCCAGCAGCTTGGCCCGTGGGACGGCAGATGGCTACACCTTC.

The chain has TRBV4-3 and TRBJ2-7, with D possibly being TRBD2 (6 bases). Trimming took 4 bases from V and 0 from J, leaving 16 bases between them. Germline CDR1 LGHNA, CDR2 YSLEER. The CDR3 runs to 16 residues. The CDR3 DNA is TGCGCCAGCAGCCCCTCCCATGGGGGGACCTCCTACGAGCAGTACTTC. Translating it yields CASSPSHGGTSYEQYF.

This clone is categorized as medium-sized (0.01 to 0.1%). The V and J genes are TRBV7-9 and TRBJ1-4; D is undetermined. The V gene lost 2 bases and the J gene lost 8 bases, with 12 bases spanning the gap. The CDR3 length is 14 residues. Per germline, CDR1 SEHNR and CDR2 FQNEAQ (reference sequence). The CDR3 DNA reads TGTGCCAGCAGCTTAACAACGGCGGGCGAAAAACTGTTTTTT. It specifies CASSLTTAGEKLFF.

In the case of this clone: This sample also contains other DNA sequences that code for the same CDR3. V gene TRBV6-5 combines with J gene TRBJ2-7; TRBD1 matches 7 bases. V lost 6 bases, J lost 10 bases, and 6 bases stayed unmatched. The germline gives CDR1 MNHEY, CDR2 SVGAGI. This CDR3 contains 11 residues. This CDR3 reads CASSRDREQYF. The CDR3 DNA is TGTGCCAGCAGCCGAGACAGGGAACAGTACTTC.

The chain employs TRBV27 and TRBJ1-5, with TRBD1 identical over 7 bases. This CDR3 spans 15 amino acids. V dropped 8 bases and J dropped 5; count of bases not matched to a gene: 12. Germline V CDR1 and CDR2: MNHEY, SMNVEV (reference sequence). The chain's CDR3 is CASGDLAGGDQPQHF. CDR3 sequence (DNA): TGTGCCAGCGGGGATCTGGCAGGGGGAGATCAGCCCCAGCATTTT.

The chain combines TRBV10-2 with TRBJ1-1, with D tentatively TRBD1 (6 bases). V gave up 3 bases and J gave up 7 bases, with 21 bases separating them. The CDR3 has 16 residues. Germline V CDR1 and CDR2: WSHSY, SAAADI. In DNA form, the CDR3 reads TGCGCCAGCAGTGATCCCAGGGGTCGGGGAACCCATGAAGCTTTCTTT. It is translated as CASSDPRGRGTHEAFF.

The chain has TRBV2 and TRBJ2-3; 8 bases are a match to TRBD2. Trimming removed 9 bases from V and 3 bases from J; junction bases left unmatched: 8. The CDR3 runs 14 residues. Germline V gene sequence: CDR1 SNHLY, CDR2 FYNNEI. In nucleotides, the CDR3 is TGTGCCAGAACGGGACTAGTGGGGACAGATACGCAGTATTTT. Residues: CARTGLVGTDTQYF.

The chain recombines TRBV7-2 with TRBJ2-7; D tentatively fits TRBD1 or TRBD2 (5 bases each). Trimming removed 0 bases from V and 2 bases from J, with 14 bases in between. The CDR3 runs to 16 residues. The V gene's germline CDR1 is SGHTA and CDR2 FQGNSA. CDR3 bases: TGTGCCAGCAGCTTAGCGCGGGTAGGGGAACCCTACGAGCAGTACTTC. It translates to CASSLARVGEPYEQYF.

This clone has a single count. The rearrangement joins TRBV6-5 to TRBJ2-5; D is ambiguous. Trimming stripped 0 bases from V and 11 bases from J, with 16 bases between. Germline values: CDR1 MNHEY, CDR2 SVGAGI. The CDR3 contains 14 residues. The CDR3 spells CASSYSIPVWAQYF. CDR3 sequence (DNA): TGTGCCAGCAGTTACTCCATCCCAGTCTGGGCGCAGTACTTC.

About this clone: A junction end diverges from the germline sequence, so it may reflect a read error. This CDR3 reads CASSPKKELTYYEQYF. CDR3 coding DNA: TGTGCTAGCAGCCCCAAAAAGGAATTAACCTACTACGAGCAGTACTTC. V is TRBV7-7 and J is TRBJ2-7; unclear D gene. Germline V lookup: CDR1 SSHAT, CDR2 FNYEAQ (reference sequence). This CDR3 comprises 16 residues.

The rearrangement uses TRBV4-1 and TRBJ1-4; D is perhaps TRBD1 (5 bases). With 1 base removed from V and 8 bases from J, the gap between germline ends came to 11 bases. This CDR3 spans 14 amino acids. The germline CDR1 and CDR2 sequences are MGHRA and YSYEKL. The CDR3 sequence: CASSQAGWREKLFF. For the CDR3, the DNA is TGCGCCAGCAGCCAAGCAGGGTGGCGGGAAAAACTGTTTTTT.